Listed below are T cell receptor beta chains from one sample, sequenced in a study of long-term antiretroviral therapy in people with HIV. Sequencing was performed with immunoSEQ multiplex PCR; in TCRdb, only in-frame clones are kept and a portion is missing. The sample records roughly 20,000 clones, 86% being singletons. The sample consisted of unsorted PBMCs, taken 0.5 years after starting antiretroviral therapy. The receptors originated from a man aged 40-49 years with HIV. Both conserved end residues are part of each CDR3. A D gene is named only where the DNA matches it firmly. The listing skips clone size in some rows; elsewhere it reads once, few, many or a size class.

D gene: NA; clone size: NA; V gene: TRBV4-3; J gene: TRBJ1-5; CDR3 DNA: TGCGCCAGCAGCCAAGATTTAGTAGGGGGTGATCAGCCCCAGCATTTT; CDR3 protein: CASSQDLVGGDQPQHF
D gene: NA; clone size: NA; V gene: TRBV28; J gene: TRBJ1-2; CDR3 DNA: TGTGCCAGCAGCGAGGCTGGGGCCTATGGCTACACCTTC; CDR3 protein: CASSEAGAYGYTF
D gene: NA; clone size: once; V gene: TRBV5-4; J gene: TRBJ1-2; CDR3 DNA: TGTGCCAGCAGTATACCGGACAGCCGACCTACAATCGCCTATGGCTACACCTTC; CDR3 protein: CASSIPDSRPTIAYGYTF
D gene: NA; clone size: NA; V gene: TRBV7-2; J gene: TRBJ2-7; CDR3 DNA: TGTGCCAGCAGCTTAGGCCTAGATAACTACGAGCAGTACTTC; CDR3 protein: CASSLGLDNYEQYF
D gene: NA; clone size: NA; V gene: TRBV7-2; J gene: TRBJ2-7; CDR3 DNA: TGTGCCAGCAGCTTCCCCGAAAGTACCCAGTACTTC; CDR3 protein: CASSFPESTQYF
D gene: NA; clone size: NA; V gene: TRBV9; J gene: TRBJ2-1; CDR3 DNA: TGTGCCAGCAGCGTAGATCTGGCCGCCATACAGTTCTTC; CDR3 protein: CASSVDLAAIQFF
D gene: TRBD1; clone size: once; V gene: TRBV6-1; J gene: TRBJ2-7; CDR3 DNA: TGTGCCAGCAGTCCGCCGGGACAGGAGACCTACGAGCAGTACTTC; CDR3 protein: CASSPPGQETYEQYF
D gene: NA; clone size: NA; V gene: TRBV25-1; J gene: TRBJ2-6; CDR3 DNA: TGTGCCAGCAGTGAAAGTAGTCAACTCCTCTCTGGGGCCAACGTCCTGACTTTC; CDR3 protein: CASSESSQLLSGANVLTF
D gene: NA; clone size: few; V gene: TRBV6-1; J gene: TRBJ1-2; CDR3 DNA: TGTGCCAGCAGTGATCGGGTAACGGTGCGCGGCTACACCTTC; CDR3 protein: CASSDRVTVRGYTF
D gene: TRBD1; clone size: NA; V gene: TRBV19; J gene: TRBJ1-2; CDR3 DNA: TGTGCCAGTAGTTCAGCCTGGGACAGGGGAGGCTACACCTTC; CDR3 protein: CASSSAWDRGGYTF
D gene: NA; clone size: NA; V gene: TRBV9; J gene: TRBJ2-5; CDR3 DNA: TGTGCCAGCAGCGTAAGGTCCCAAGAGACCCAGTACTTC; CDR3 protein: CASSVRSQETQYF
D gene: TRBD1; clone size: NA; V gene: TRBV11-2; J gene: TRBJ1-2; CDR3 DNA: TGTGCCAGCAGCTTAGTGGGACAGGGCTATGGCTACACCTTC; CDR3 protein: CASSLVGQGYGYTF
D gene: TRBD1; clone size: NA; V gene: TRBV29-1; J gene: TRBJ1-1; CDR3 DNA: TGCAGCGTTGAAGATCTCGGACAGGGATGGTTTGAAGCTTTCTTT; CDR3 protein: CSVEDLGQGWFEAFF
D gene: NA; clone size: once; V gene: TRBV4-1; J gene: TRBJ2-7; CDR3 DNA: TGCGCCAGCAGCCAAAGTGGGTGGTTTTCCTACGAGCAGTACTTC; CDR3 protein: CASSQSGWFSYEQYF
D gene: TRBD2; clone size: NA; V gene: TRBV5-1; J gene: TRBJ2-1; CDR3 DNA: TGCGCCAGCAGGAGGGCTAGCGGAGCAAACAATGAGCAGTTCTTC; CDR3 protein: CASRRASGANNEQFF
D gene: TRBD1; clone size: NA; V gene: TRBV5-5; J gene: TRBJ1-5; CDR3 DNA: TGTGCCAGCAGCCGTGGGACAGACATCCAGCCCCAGCATTTT; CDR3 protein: CASSRGTDIQPQHF
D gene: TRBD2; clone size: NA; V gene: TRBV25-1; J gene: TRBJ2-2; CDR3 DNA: TGTGCCAGCAGTGACCCCTCTGCGGGGGACACCGGGGAGCTGTTTTTT; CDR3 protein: CASSDPSAGDTGELFF